Presented here are 30 T cell receptor beta chains from one specimen sequenced in a study of blood T cell repertoires in COVID-19. TCRdb's copy holds only in-frame clones and misses some; the assay was immunoSEQ multiplex PCR. Seen here are 130,000 to 150,000 clones, 75% to 90% observed once, and the top ten hold 3% to 4.5%. Sequences were obtained from peripheral blood. Receptors originate from a man between 65 and 85 years old who had recovered from COVID-19.

CDR3 in amino acids: CASSLTGTSGRNIQYF. The CDR3 region has the DNA TGCGCCAGCAGCTTAACCGGGACTAGCGGGAGGAACATTCAGTACTTC. The rearrangement uses TRBV5-1 and TRBJ2-4, with TRBD2 matching 15 bases. The trim removed 2 bases at V and 7 bases at J, leaving 4 bases unmatched. The CDR3 extends over 16 amino acids. CDR1 and CDR2 (germline): SGHRS, YFSETQ.

The rearrangement joins TRBV27 to TRBJ2-3; TRBD2 matches at 7 bases. CDR1 and CDR2 (germline): MNHEY, SMNVEV (reference sequence). Unmatched junction bases numbered 11, after V lost 4 bases and J lost 4 bases. CDR3 size: 16 residues. The CDR3, as DNA: TGTGCCAGCAGTTCCCGACTAGCTCAGACCCCAGATACGCAGTATTTT. Translation gives CASSSRLAQTPDTQYF.

The chain combines TRBV5-6 with TRBJ1-1; TRBD1 is a possible D gene (6 bases). The germline V gene has CDR1 SGHDT and CDR2 YYEEEE. V lost 1 base and J lost 4, with 11 bases in between. The CDR3 covers 14 residues. The CDR3, as DNA: TGTGCCAGCAGCTTGAGGGGGGGTCGCACTGAAGCTTTCTTT. It specifies CASSLRGGRTEAFF.

The chain carries TRBV27 and TRBJ2-1, with 8 bases aligning to TRBD2. CDR1 and CDR2 (germline): MNHEY, SMNVEV (reference sequence). The CDR3 spans 14 residues. J gave up 4 bases and V 6 bases, and 5 bases lay outside the gene matches. CDR3 nucleotide sequence: TGTGCCAGCAGCCGAGCGGGAGATTACAATGAGCAGTTCTTC. Encoded protein: CASSRAGDYNEQFF.

This chain's CDR3 is CATSRDFGTENYGYTF. The CDR3 coding sequence is TGTGCCACCAGCAGAGATTTTGGCACGGAGAACTATGGCTACACCTTC. This sequence joins TRBV15 and TRBJ1-2; unclear D gene. Germline loops: CDR1 LNHNV, CDR2 YYDKDF (reference sequence). Trimming cost V 0 bases and J 2 bases, with 13 bases left between them. This CDR3 comprises 16 residues.

The chain links TRBV11-3 to TRBJ2-2; 7 bases fit TRBD1. CDR1 and CDR2 from the germline V gene are SGHNT and YENEEA. The CDR3 is 11 amino acids. The trim removed 10 bases at V and 8 bases at J, leaving 4 bases unmatched. CDR3 sequence: CATSQGGELFF. The DNA for the CDR3 is TGTGCCACCTCACAGGGGGGGGAGCTGTTTTTT.

The chain joins TRBV27 to TRBJ2-7; a possible D gene is TRBD2 (7 bases). Trimming cost V 7 bases and J 6 bases, with 13 bases left between them. The CDR3 length is 12 residues. The germline V gene has CDR1 MNHEY and CDR2 SMNVEV (reference sequence). The CDR3 DNA sequence: TGTGCCAGCACCAACAGGGAGGGCGAGCAGTACTTC. It codes for CASTNREGEQYF.

This clone has only a few counts. The chain links TRBV19 to TRBJ2-7; 9 bases line up with TRBD2. CDR3 size: 14 residues. V shed 3 bases and J 5 bases; nucleotides not matched to a gene: 5. Germline CDR1 and CDR2: LNHDA and SQIVND (reference sequence). This CDR3 is CASSMRGGSHEQYF. DNA for the CDR3: TGTGCCAGTAGTATGCGGGGGGGTTCTCACGAGCAGTACTTC.

The CDR3 DNA is TGTGCCAGCAGTGAAGTTGTGGCTAGCGGAACGAATGAGCAGTTCTTC. This gives the protein CASSEVVASGTNEQFF. The chain employs TRBV2 and TRBJ2-1; 7 bases fit TRBD2. Losses at the gene ends were 1 base for V and 7 bases for J; bases not matched to a gene: 10. The length of the CDR3 is 16 residues. Germline assignment: CDR1 SNHLY and CDR2 FYNNEI.

The chain joins TRBV27 to TRBJ2-7; D call uncertain. The CDR3 covers 12 residues. From germline, CDR1 is MNHEY and CDR2 SMNVEV (reference sequence). V shed 4 bases and J shed 0 bases, with 4 bases lying between them. CDR3 bases: TGTGCCAGCAGTTCTAGCTCCTACGAGCAGTACTTC. Amino acids: CASSSSSYEQYF.

The chain combines TRBV7-8 with TRBJ1-3; D not resolved. The V gene's germline CDR1 is SGHVS and CDR2 FQNEAQ. The CDR3 sequence is 13 residues long. Trimming took 5 bases from V and 4 from J, leaving 9 bases between them. CDR3 coding DNA: TGTGCCAGCAGCCCAGGATTCGGAAACACCATATATTTT. Its translation is CASSPGFGNTIYF.

This clone is termed medium-sized (0.01 to 0.1%). CDR3 amino acids: CASKGSGLGELFF. CDR3 sequence (DNA): TGTGCCAGCAAGGGTAGCGGGCTCGGGGAGCTGTTTTTT. This chain connects TRBV12-3 or TRBV12-4 to TRBJ2-2, with 7 bases fitting TRBD2. The V and J ends lost 7 bases and 7 bases, in that order; junction bases with no gene match: 6. The CDR3 covers 13 residues.

The chain uses TRBV7-6 and TRBJ2-3, with 7 bases fitting TRBD1. With V trimmed by 5 bases and J by 4 bases, 12 bases remained unmatched. Germline lookup yields CDR1 SGHVS and CDR2 FNYEAQ. CDR3 length: 16 amino acids. The CDR3 DNA is TGTGCCAGCAGCCGGAGACAGGGTGGGTCGTCAGATACGCAGTATTTT. Protein sequence: CASSRRQGGSSDTQYF.

The chain joins TRBV11-2 to TRBJ2-7; weak D call: TRBD1 (6 bases). The CDR3 is 13 residues long. V was shortened by 3 bases and J by 2 bases, with 8 bases between the two germline ends. CDR1 and CDR2 (germline): SGHAT, FQNNGV. The CDR3 here is CASSFAGAYEQYF. DNA of the CDR3: TGTGCCAGCAGCTTTGCAGGGGCCTACGAGCAGTACTTC.

J is TRBJ2-1 and V is TRBV6-6; 7 nucleotides match TRBD2. From germline, CDR1 is MNHNY and CDR2 SVGAGI (reference sequence). The J segment lost 3 bases and the V segment lost 4 bases, leaving 6 bases of the junction unmatched. This CDR3 region has 15 residues. The CDR3 DNA sequence: TGTGCCAGCAGTTCCGGACTAGTGAGCTACAATGAGCAGTTCTTC. Its translation is CASSSGLVSYNEQFF.

This chain uses TRBV6-1 with TRBJ1-4, with 9 bases fitting TRBD1. Germline-derived CDR1 and CDR2 are MNHNS and SASEGT. CDR3 size: 16 residues. V gave up 2 bases and J gave up 6 bases; unmatched junction bases: 7. CDR3 amino acids: CASSEQLGQGYEKLFF. The CDR3 nucleotides are TGTGCCAGCAGTGAACAGTTGGGACAGGGCTATGAAAAACTGTTTTTT.

The chain has TRBV6-1 and TRBJ2-3, with 10 bases matching TRBD2. The length of the CDR3 is 18 residues. CDR1 and CDR2 (germline): MNHNS, SASEGT. Trimming cost V 3 bases and J 2 bases; bases outside gene matches: 11. CDR3 loop: CASSDPVLAGEYTDTQYF. CDR3 nucleotide sequence: TGTGCCAGCAGTGATCCCGTGCTAGCGGGAGAGTACACAGATACGCAGTATTTT.

The V gene is TRBV28, the J gene TRBJ1-2, with no clear D. Trimming shortened V by 4 bases and J by 5 bases, and 11 bases separated the two germline ends. This CDR3 contains 13 residues. The germline CDR1 and CDR2 sequences are MDHEN and SYDVKM. The CDR3 DNA follows: TGTGCCAGCAGTTGGGCAGAGGGATATGGCTACACCTTC. It encodes CASSWAEGYGYTF.

The rearrangement joins TRBV19 to TRBJ1-1; a weak D match, TRBD1 (6 bases). The CDR3 has 13 amino acids. CDR1 is LNHDA and CDR2 is SQIVND in the germline V gene (reference sequence). The V and J ends lost 9 bases and 5 bases respectively, with 16 bases between them. The CDR3 coding sequence is TGTGCCAGCCAGAGGGGGTGGGGAACTGAAGCTTTCTTT. Protein sequence: CASQRGWGTEAFF.

The CDR3 coding sequence is TGTGCCAGCAGCCAAGACCGACTAGCGGGAGTGGAAGAGACCCAGTACTTC. Its translation is CASSQDRLAGVEETQYF. This chain connects TRBV3-1 (or the pseudogene TRBV3-2) to TRBJ2-5; 12 nucleotides agree with TRBD2. The CDR3 consists of 17 residues. With 0 bases clipped from V and 3 bases from J, the junction kept 5 bases outside the gene matches. Germline V lookup: CDR1 LGHDT, CDR2 YNNKEL (reference sequence).

The J gene is TRBJ2-1, the V gene TRBV19; 11 nucleotides line up with TRBD2. This CDR3 has 14 residues. Unmatched junction bases numbered 2, after V lost 2 bases and J lost 8 bases. Germline V gives CDR1 LNHDA, CDR2 SQIVND (reference sequence). The CDR3 sequence is CASSILAGGYEQFF. The CDR3 region has the DNA TGTGCCAGTAGTATACTAGCGGGAGGTTATGAGCAGTTCTTC.

V gene TRBV27 combines with J gene TRBJ2-3, with D tentatively TRBD2 (6 bases). The CDR3 is 15 residues long. Deletions cut 5 bases from V and 6 bases from J, with 18 bases between. CDR1 MNHEY and CDR2 SMNVEV come from the germline V gene (reference sequence). The CDR3 DNA reads TGTGCCAGCAGTCAAATAGCGGTTACCTTGGATACGCAGTATTTT. Its protein product is CASSQIAVTLDTQYF.

The V and J genes are TRBV11-3 and TRBJ2-1; 7 nucleotides line up with TRBD2. V dropped 5 bases and J dropped 8; count of bases not matched to a gene: 6. Germline loops: CDR1 SGHNT, CDR2 YENEEA. The CDR3 is 13 amino acids. CDR3 residues: CASSGGGRDEQFF. CDR3 DNA sequence: TGTGCCAGCAGCGGGGGAGGGCGGGATGAGCAGTTCTTC.

This chain links TRBV27 with TRBJ2-7; D possibly corresponds to TRBD1 (6 bases). Germline CDR1 MNHEY, CDR2 SMNVEV (reference sequence). V lost 3 bases to trimming and J lost 2 bases, with 17 bases between them. The CDR3 extends over 16 amino acids. The CDR3 nucleotides read TGTGCCAGCAGTTTCTCTGGGGCAGGGGACCCCTACGAGCAGTACTTC. Protein product: CASSFSGAGDPYEQYF.

The rearrangement uses TRBV5-5 and TRBJ2-3; a possible D gene is TRBD1 (5 bases). The CDR3 is made up of 16 amino acids. Trimming cost V 3 bases and J 2 bases, with 16 bases left between them. Germline V gene data show CDR1 as SGHKS and CDR2 as YYEKEE (reference sequence). The CDR3 spells CASSSRQKIVTDTQYF. The DNA for the CDR3 is TGTGCCAGCAGCTCTCGACAGAAAATAGTCACAGATACGCAGTATTTT.

This clone was found many times. The chain is built from TRBV7-9 and TRBJ2-1; a weak D match, TRBD2 (5 bases). The CDR3 extends over 15 amino acids. Trimming removed 0 bases from V and 3 bases from J, with 9 bases in between. CDR1 and CDR2 (germline): SEHNR, FQNEAQ (reference sequence). In DNA form, the CDR3 reads TGTGCCAGCAGCTTAGCGGAAAGCGGCTACAATGAGCAGTTCTTC. Translating gives CASSLAESGYNEQFF.

The rearrangement links TRBV9 to TRBJ2-7; 8 bases line up with TRBD1. Germline assignment: CDR1 SGDLS and CDR2 YYNGEE. V trimming: 4 bases; J trimming: 1 base; junction bases outside the gene matches: 4. The CDR3 consists of 14 residues. The CDR3 loop is CASSPWTGSYEQYF. The CDR3 bases are TGTGCCAGCAGCCCCTGGACAGGGTCCTACGAGCAGTACTTC.

The CDR3 DNA follows: TGTGCCATCAGTGACGGCGGGGGCTACACCGGGGAGCTGTTTTTT. Translating it yields CAISDGGGYTGELFF. The J gene is TRBJ2-2, the V gene TRBV10-3; D perhaps matches TRBD2 (7 bases). The CDR3 length is 15 residues. Germline CDR1 and CDR2: ENHRY and SYGVKD. Trimming removed 3 bases at V and 3 bases at J, with 11 bases between.

The V and J genes are TRBV18 and TRBJ1-5, with D unclear. V lost 5 bases, J lost 0 bases, and 5 bases lay in between. This CDR3 spans 13 amino acids. CDR1 KGHSH and CDR2 LQKENI come from the germline V gene. In DNA, the CDR3 is TGTGCCAGCTCAGACTATAGCAATCAGCCCCAGCATTTT. Its protein product is CASSDYSNQPQHF.

J is TRBJ1-3 and V is TRBV15; 8 bases line up with TRBD1. The CDR3 has 15 residues. Trimming cost V 3 bases and J 1 base; bases outside gene matches: 2. Germline loops: CDR1 LNHNV, CDR2 YYDKDF (reference sequence). The DNA for the CDR3 is TGTGCCACCAGCAGGGACAGGGCGTCTGGAAACACCATATATTTT. It translates to CATSRDRASGNTIYF.